This entry lists 23 T cell receptor beta chains sequenced from one sample in a study of cytomegalovirus exposure and HLA in healthy donors. Vbeta (60) and Jbeta (13) primers were used in the PCR. Libraries were prepared by immunoSEQ multiplex PCR; TCRdb keeps only in-frame clonotypes and omits some of them. The sample yields about 80,000 clones, 60% to 80% seen once. Sequencing was carried out using PBMCs. The origin of the receptors is a woman between 50 and 59 years old in good health and CMV-seropositive.

The CDR3: CASSSLGGFEQYF. The CDR3 nucleotides read TGTGCCAGCAGCTCCCTCGGGGGATTCGAGCAGTACTTC. V gene TRBV5-6 combines with J gene TRBJ2-7, with a possible D match to TRBD2 (6 bases). Trimming took 3 bases from V and 6 from J, leaving 13 bases between them. The CDR3 loop spans 13 amino acids. CDR1 and CDR2 from the germline V gene are SGHDT and YYEEEE.

The V gene is TRBV5-1, the J gene TRBJ2-1, with 14 positions matching TRBD2. CDR3 length equals 15 residues. Trimming took 4 bases from V and 10 from J; bases not matched to a gene: 7. CDR1 and CDR2 from the germline V gene are SGHRS and YFSETQ. CDR3 protein: CASSREGLAGEEQFF. The CDR3 DNA reads as TGCGCCAGCAGCAGAGAGGGACTAGCGGGGGAGGAGCAGTTCTTC.

The J gene is TRBJ1-4, the V gene TRBV6-5; 9 bases match TRBD1. V trimming: 5 bases; J trimming: 14 bases; junction bases outside the gene matches: 12. Germline values: CDR1 MNHEY, CDR2 SVGAGI. The CDR3 contains 14 residues. The CDR3 bases are TGTGCCAGCAGTCAACTTTCCGGGACAGGGCCCCTGTTTTTT. This codes for CASSQLSGTGPLFF.

The chain has TRBV10-3 and TRBJ2-1; 7 bases align to TRBD2. The CDR3 spans 15 residues. The V gene's germline CDR1 is ENHRY and CDR2 SYGVKD. Unmatched junction bases numbered 9, after V lost 4 bases and J lost 6 bases. The CDR3 region is CAISGAGGRANEQFF. The CDR3 DNA reads TGTGCCATCAGTGGAGCCGGGGGGAGGGCCAATGAGCAGTTCTTC.

The genes are TRBV19 and TRBJ1-2, with TRBD1 identical over 7 bases. Losses at the gene ends were 1 base for V and 1 base for J; bases not matched to a gene: 3. Germline values: CDR1 LNHDA, CDR2 SQIVND (reference sequence). This CDR3 has 15 residues. CDR3 bases: TGTGCCAGTAGTATAGGACAGGGCCATAACTATGGCTACACCTTC. Translating it yields CASSIGQGHNYGYTF.

The chain links TRBV5-4 to TRBJ2-3; possible D gene TRBD1, 6 bases. Trimming stripped 4 bases from V and 5 bases from J, with 17 bases between. The CDR3 extends over 15 amino acids. Germline CDR1 is SGHNT and CDR2 is YYREEE (reference sequence). CDR3 sequence: CASSIQPRGEDTQYF. CDR3 bases: TGTGCCAGCAGCATACAACCCAGGGGCGAAGATACGCAGTATTTT.

This clone was counted only a few times. The V call is TRBV7-9, the J call TRBJ2-7; D is unclear. V lost 4 bases to trimming and J lost 4 bases, with 5 bases between them. The CDR3 covers 11 residues. Germline values: CDR1 SEHNR, CDR2 FQNEAQ (reference sequence). The CDR3 bases are TGTGCCAGCAGCTCCGCGTACGAGCAGTACTTC. Its protein is CASSSAYEQYF. Drawing the rest from reference TRBV7-9 and TRBJ2-7, the complete variable domain is DTGVSQNPRHKITKRGQNVTFRCDPISEHNRLYWYRQTLGQGPEFLTYFQNEAQLEKSRLLSDRFSAERPKGSFSTLEIQRTEQGDSAMYLCASSSAYEQYFGPGTRLTVT.

V is TRBV5-1 and J is TRBJ1-1; a possible D gene is TRBD1 (6 bases). V was trimmed by 0 bases and J by 1 base, leaving 13 bases between them. The CDR3 runs 16 residues. CDR1 is SGHRS, CDR2 YFSETQ, per germline. The CDR3 DNA sequence: TGCGCCAGCAGCTTGGGACAGGAGCTACGGAACACTGAAGCTTTCTTT. The encoded protein is CASSLGQELRNTEAFF.

The chain employs TRBV5-5 and TRBJ2-1, with TRBD2 matching 7 bases. Trimming cost V 1 base and J 3 bases; bases outside gene matches: 4. Germline CDR1 is SGHKS and CDR2 is YYEKEE (reference sequence). CDR3 length equals 15 residues. The CDR3 region is CASSLFSGVYNEQFF. The CDR3 DNA is TGTGCCAGCAGCTTGTTCAGCGGGGTCTACAATGAGCAGTTCTTC.

To note about this clone: An end of the junction does not agree with germline; a read error may underlie this. The chain couples TRBV7-9 to TRBJ1-1; TRBD1 is a possible D gene (5 bases). Germline CDR1 and CDR2: SEHNR and FQNEAQ (reference sequence). The CDR3 runs 11 residues. The CDR3 nucleotides read TGTTCCAGCAGTTTGCAGGGTGAAGCTTTCTTT. This codes for CSSSLQGEAFF.

V gene TRBV19 combines with J gene TRBJ2-5; 14 bases match TRBD2. The germline V gene encodes CDR1 LNHDA and CDR2 SQIVND (reference sequence). The V segment lost 6 bases and the J segment 0 bases; nucleotides outside the gene matches: 21. The CDR3 is 22 amino acids. CDR3 in amino acids: CASRKTAGLTGTSGRNQETQYF. DNA for the CDR3: TGTGCCAGTAGGAAAACTGCGGGACTCACGGGGACTAGCGGGAGAAACCAAGAGACCCAGTACTTC.

The V call is TRBV11-2, the J call TRBJ2-3; D is uncertain. Germline-derived CDR1 and CDR2 are SGHAT and FQNNGV. CDR3 length: 12 amino acids. V lost 5 bases to trimming and J lost 6 bases, with 9 bases between them. CDR3 protein: CASSPISDTQYF. Written as DNA, the CDR3 is TGTGCCAGCAGCCCCATTTCCGATACGCAGTATTTT. Full variable domain (outside the CDR3, taken from reference TRBV11-2 and TRBJ2-3): EAGVAQSPRYKIIEKRQSVAFWCNPISGHATLYWYQQILGQGPKLLIQFQNNGVVDDSQLPKDRFSAERLKGVDSTLKIQPAKLEDSAVYLCASSPISDTQYFGPGTRLTVL.

Note on this clone: The same CDR3 is also encoded by other DNA sequences in this sample. This chain connects TRBV5-6 to TRBJ1-1, with D unresolved. The CDR3 has 14 amino acids. Trimming shortened V by 1 base and J by 1 base, and 8 bases separated the two germline ends. Germline V gene sequence: CDR1 SGHDT, CDR2 YYEEEE. CDR3: CASSLLSSNTEAFF. The CDR3 nucleotides read TGTGCCAGCAGCTTGTTGTCATCGAACACTGAAGCTTTCTTT.

The rearrangement joins TRBV6-4 to TRBJ2-1; D is perhaps TRBD2 (6 bases). Trimming stripped 4 bases from V and 6 bases from J, with 22 bases between. This CDR3 has 17 amino acids. In germline, CDR1 is MRHNA, CDR2 SNTAGT. The CDR3 sequence is CASSAWDCTRLINEQFF. Here the CDR3 DNA reads TGTGCCAGCAGTGCATGGGACTGCACGCGACTAATCAATGAGCAGTTCTTC.

This clone was detected only a few times. The V and J genes are TRBV6-5 and TRBJ2-3; D may be TRBD2 (5 bases). With 5 bases removed from V and 6 bases from J, the gap between germline ends came to 12 bases. In germline, CDR1 is MNHEY, CDR2 SVGAGI. This CDR3 is 13 amino acids long. The CDR3 DNA follows: TGTGCCAGCAGTAAGCGGCCCGCGGATACGCAGTATTTT. This gives the protein CASSKRPADTQYF.

This clone was picked up a small number of times. The V call is TRBV15, the J call TRBJ1-2; no clear D. CDR3 length: 16 residues. CDR1 is LNHNV, CDR2 YYDKDF, per germline (reference sequence). V was trimmed by 0 bases and J by 8 bases, leaving 19 bases between them. The CDR3 DNA sequence: TGTGCCACCAGCAGAGATCTAAAGGCGAGGGCCCGCGGCTACACCTTC. This sequence encodes CATSRDLKARARGYTF.

This clone has more than one count but fewer than ten. This rearrangement joins TRBV7-3 to TRBJ2-5; no clear D gene. This CDR3 comprises 14 residues. CDR1 and CDR2 from the germline V gene are SGHTA and FQGTGA. Trimming removed 6 bases from V and 8 bases from J, with 19 bases in between. CDR3 nucleotides: TGTGCCAGCAGTAGCTACGGATCCTCCAAAACCCAGTACTTC. This sequence encodes CASSSYGSSKTQYF. The whole variable domain, remainder taken from reference TRBV7-3 and TRBJ2-5, is GAGVSQTPSNKVTEKGKYVELRCDPISGHTALYWYRQSLGQGPEFLIYFQGTGAADDSGLPNDRFFAVRPEGSVSTLKIQRTERGDSAVYLCASSSYGSSKTQYFGPGTRLLVL.

The CDR3 sequence: CASREGSGKNIQYF. The CDR3 DNA reads as TGTGCCAGCAGGGAGGGCTCTGGCAAAAACATTCAGTACTTC. The V and J genes are TRBV2 and TRBJ2-4, with TRBD2 as a possible D gene (6 bases). Per the germline V gene, CDR1 is SNHLY and CDR2 is FYNNEI. Trimming took off 6 bases at V and 3 bases at J, with 12 bases between the two ends. This CDR3 spans 14 amino acids.

The chain joins TRBV9 to TRBJ1-5; no firm D call. V lost 7 bases, J lost 11 bases, and 22 bases lay in between. The CDR3 is 14 residues long. Germline V CDR1 and CDR2: SGDLS, YYNGEE. CDR3 sequence reads: CASLLLAPKWSQHF. The CDR3 DNA reads TGTGCCAGCCTATTACTCGCCCCCAAGTGGTCCCAGCATTTT.

The V gene is TRBV7-8, the J gene TRBJ2-3; 14 bases match TRBD2. The length of the CDR3 is 21 residues. J lost 7 bases, V lost 5 bases, and 23 bases had no gene match. Germline CDR1 SGHVS, CDR2 FQNEAQ. The CDR3 here is CASSPKRGTTGTSGRRNTQYF. The CDR3 DNA follows: TGTGCCAGCAGCCCCAAGAGGGGCACCACCGGGACTAGCGGGAGAAGGAATACGCAGTATTTT.

This chain joins TRBV6-5 and TRBJ2-7, with 8 bases identical to TRBD1. The germline gives CDR1 MNHEY, CDR2 SVGAGI. Germline trimming cut 7 bases from V and 3 bases from J; bases unmatched to any gene: 11. This CDR3 is 15 amino acids long. CDR3 DNA sequence: TGTGCCAGCAACCTTCGGACAGGGTCTTTCTACGAGCAGTACTTC. This encodes CASNLRTGSFYEQYF.

V and J are TRBV4-2 and TRBJ1-5; 10 bases align to TRBD1. The junction had 7 bases not matched to a gene; V was cut back by 8 bases and J by 6 bases. The CDR3 is 14 residues long. Per the germline V gene, CDR1 is LGHNA and CDR2 is YNFKEQ. CDR3 sequence (DNA): TGTGCCAGCCCCCGGGACAGGGGCACTCAGCCCCAGCATTTT. This gives the protein CASPRDRGTQPQHF.

The chain has TRBV5-6 and TRBJ1-1; D remains unclear. This CDR3 is built from 15 residues. Germline lookup yields CDR1 SGHDT and CDR2 YYEEEE. The V end lost 5 bases, the J end lost 0 bases, and 14 bases lay between the germline ends. The CDR3 coding sequence is TGTGCCAGCAGAACCTCGACAAACATGAACACTGAAGCTTTCTTT. This codes for CASRTSTNMNTEAFF.